The sequence of this T cell receptor (beta chain) was determined in a study of T cell repertoires in cytomegalovirus infection. Study in general: Signatures in public TCR beta sequences pointed to both CMV infection and matching HLA type. General study points: Summed public TCR beta family frequency identified CMV carriers bearing the relevant HLA.

Points on this clonotype: Its antigen is unidentified.

TCRdb re-derived calls from the reads in MiXCR, one entry per CDR3 protein. The sample lists under 150,000 distinct CDR3 sequences; more than 20% were seen once. Germline CDR1 is LNHDA and CDR2 is SQIVND (reference sequence). CDR3 length equals 13 residues. V lost 6 bases and J 7 bases, leaving 10 bases between the germline ends. The rearrangement uses TRBV19 and TRBJ1-6; D is undetermined. The receptor comes from a human donor in good health (CMV status not recorded). Some clones in this sample may be carry-over from other donors' samples. Sequencing used PBMCs, sequenced either directly or after in vitro stimulation (not recorded which). The CDR3 loop is CASRRRENSPLHF. Written as DNA, the CDR3 is TGTGCCAGTAGGCGACGGGAAAATTCACCCCTCCACTTT.